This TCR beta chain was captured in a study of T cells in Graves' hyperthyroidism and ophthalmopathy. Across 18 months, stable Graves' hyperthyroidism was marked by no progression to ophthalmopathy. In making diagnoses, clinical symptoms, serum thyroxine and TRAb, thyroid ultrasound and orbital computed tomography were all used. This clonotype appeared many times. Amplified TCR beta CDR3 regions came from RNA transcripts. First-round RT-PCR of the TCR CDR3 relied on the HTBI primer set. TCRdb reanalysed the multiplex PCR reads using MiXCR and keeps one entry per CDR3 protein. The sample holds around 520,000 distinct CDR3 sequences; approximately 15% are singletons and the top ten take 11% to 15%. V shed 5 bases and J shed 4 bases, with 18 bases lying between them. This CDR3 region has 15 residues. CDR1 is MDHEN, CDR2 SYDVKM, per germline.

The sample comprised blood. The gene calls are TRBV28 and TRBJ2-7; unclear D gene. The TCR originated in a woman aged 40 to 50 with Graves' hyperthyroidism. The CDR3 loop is CASSGFGRITYEQYF. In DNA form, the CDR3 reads TGTGCCAGCAGTGGGTTCGGACGCATTACTTACGAGCAGTACTTC. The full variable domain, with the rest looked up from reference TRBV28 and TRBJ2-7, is DVKVTQSSRYLVKRTGEKVFLECVQDMDHENMFWYRQDPGLGLRLIYFSYDVKMKEKGDIPEGYSVSREKKERFSLILESASTNQTSMYLCASSGFGRITYEQYFGPGTRLTVT.